The 25 T cell receptor beta chains below come from one sample, sequenced in a study of blood T cell repertoires in COVID-19. Sequencing used immunoSEQ multiplex PCR; TCRdb keeps in-frame clones, though not all of them. The sample lists 50,000 to 75,000 clones, over 75% seen once, with roughly 7% in the top ten. Sequenced sample: peripheral blood. The receptors were gathered from a man between 60 and 75 years old with acute or convalescent COVID-19.

The chain joins TRBV7-9 to TRBJ2-3; 10 bases map to TRBD2. V trimming: 3 bases; J trimming: 4 bases; junction bases outside the gene matches: 4. The CDR3 sequence is 15 residues long. The V gene's germline CDR1 is SEHNR and CDR2 FQNEAQ (reference sequence). CDR3 nucleotide sequence: TGTGCCAGCAGCTTGACCAGCGGGGGGGCAGATACGCAGTATTTT. It is translated as CASSLTSGGADTQYF.

The chain recombines TRBV5-6 with TRBJ1-5, with D possibly matching TRBD1 (6 bases). The length of the CDR3 is 14 residues. The V gene's germline CDR1 is SGHDT and CDR2 YYEEEE. V gave up 1 base and J gave up 1 base, with 6 bases separating them. The CDR3 coding sequence is TGTGCCAGCAGCTTGCAGGGGAGCAATCAGCCCCAGCATTTT. The encoded protein is CASSLQGSNQPQHF.

The chain carries TRBV7-9 and TRBJ2-2, with 13 bases lining up with TRBD2. Losses at the gene ends were 2 bases for V and 7 bases for J; bases not matched to a gene: 10. In germline, CDR1 is SEHNR, CDR2 FQNEAQ (reference sequence). The CDR3 totals 18 residues. The CDR3 reads CASSLWGLAGKSGGELFF. The CDR3 bases are TGTGCCAGCAGCTTATGGGGACTAGCGGGGAAGAGTGGCGGGGAGCTGTTTTTT.

The rearrangement links TRBV19 to TRBJ1-1; 7 nucleotides align to TRBD1. The CDR3 spans 12 residues. V was pared by 4 bases and J by 5 bases, with 1 base of the junction left unmatched. Germline loops: CDR1 LNHDA, CDR2 SQIVND (reference sequence). This CDR3 is CASSTQGTEAFF. In DNA, the CDR3 is TGTGCCAGTAGTACACAGGGGACTGAAGCTTTCTTT.

The chain uses TRBV27 and TRBJ2-7; the match to TRBD1 covers 9 bases. The CDR3 has 16 residues. Germline V gene sequence: CDR1 MNHEY, CDR2 SMNVEV (reference sequence). Trimming took 3 bases from V and 3 from J; bases not matched to a gene: 9. The CDR3 nucleotides read TGTGCCAGCAGTTTGTTCCCCGGGACAGGGATCTACGAGCAGTACTTC. It yields the protein CASSLFPGTGIYEQYF.

This chain joins TRBV7-2 and TRBJ1-2, with TRBD1 matching 7 bases. V gave up 5 bases and J gave up 4 bases; unmatched junction bases: 10. Germline V CDR1 and CDR2: SGHTA, FQGNSA. The CDR3 consists of 15 residues. Written as DNA, the CDR3 is TGTGCCAGCAGCACCGGGACAGCATATGCCTATGGCTACACCTTC. Its protein product is CASSTGTAYAYGYTF. The full variable domain, its missing parts supplied by reference TRBV7-2 and TRBJ1-2, is GAGVSQSPSNKVTEKGKDVELRCDPISGHTALYWYRQSLGQGLEFLIYFQGNSAPDKSGLPSDRFSAERTGGSVSTLTIQRTQQEDSAVYLCASSTGTAYAYGYTFGSGTRLTVV.

This clone occurred many times. The chain is built from TRBV6-2 or TRBV6-3 and TRBJ2-5; 16 bases are shared with TRBD2. Germline V gene data show CDR1 as MNHEY and CDR2 as SVGEGT. This CDR3 has 18 residues. The V and J ends lost 4 bases and 1 base, in that order; junction bases with no gene match: 6. The CDR3 DNA follows: TGTGCCAGCAGTTCCGCCGGGACTAGCGGGGGGGGCCAAGAGACCCAGTACTTC. This codes for CASSSAGTSGGGQETQYF.

V gene TRBV6-5 combines with J gene TRBJ2-1; D is ambiguous. The germline V gene has CDR1 MNHEY and CDR2 SVGAGI. The CDR3 has 13 amino acids. Trimming left V 6 bases short and J 4 bases short, with 10 bases between. CDR3 DNA: TGTGCCAGCAGCACAGACGCATACAATGAGCAGTTCTTC. It codes for CASSTDAYNEQFF.

This chain joins TRBV28 and TRBJ1-2; 7 bases map to TRBD1. Germline V gene lookup returns CDR1 MDHEN and CDR2 SYDVKM. The CDR3 length is 14 residues. The junction had 7 bases not matched to a gene; V was cut back by 5 bases and J by 4 bases. The CDR3 region is CASSPTGQVYGYTF. The DNA of the CDR3 is TGTGCCAGCAGTCCAACAGGACAGGTCTATGGCTACACCTTC.

This rearrangement joins TRBV2 to TRBJ1-3, with D tentatively TRBD1 (6 bases). CDR1 is SNHLY and CDR2 is FYNNEI in the germline V gene. The CDR3 totals 16 residues. Trimming stripped 1 base from V and 6 bases from J, with 16 bases between. In DNA, the CDR3 is TGTGCCAGCAGTGAAGGAGGGGGTGCAGTTGAAAACACCATATATTTT. It yields the protein CASSEGGGAVENTIYF.

V gene TRBV7-2 combines with J gene TRBJ2-5, with unresolved D. Germline V gene lookup returns CDR1 SGHTA and CDR2 FQGNSA. The CDR3 contains 14 residues. Trimming took off 3 bases at V and 5 bases at J, with 13 bases between the two ends. Here the CDR3 DNA reads TGTGCCAGCAGCTTGGAACTAAATCGGGAGACCCAGTACTTC. Protein sequence: CASSLELNRETQYF.

The chain is built from TRBV5-4 and TRBJ2-7; 9 bases line up with TRBD1. The CDR3 has 12 amino acids. Per the germline V gene, CDR1 is SGHNT and CDR2 is YYREEE (reference sequence). J lost 6 bases, V lost 4 bases, and 2 bases had no gene match. This CDR3 reads CASSTDRGEQYF. For the CDR3, the DNA is TGTGCCAGCAGCACGGACAGGGGCGAGCAGTACTTC.

The chain recombines TRBV7-8 with TRBJ2-1, with TRBD2 identical over 15 bases. Germline loops: CDR1 SGHVS, CDR2 FQNEAQ. V dropped 6 bases and J dropped 8; count of bases not matched to a gene: 8. The CDR3 runs to 16 residues. The CDR3 bases are TGTGCCAGCAGTTATGGGACTAGCGGGGGGCGGGATGAGCAGTTCTTC. Its protein is CASSYGTSGGRDEQFF.

This sequence joins TRBV19 and TRBJ1-2; D call uncertain. V lost 0 bases, J lost 8 bases, and 16 bases lay in between. The CDR3 sequence is 15 residues long. Germline V gene data show CDR1 as LNHDA and CDR2 as SQIVND (reference sequence). DNA of the CDR3: TGTGCCAGTAGTATAGATCTATTACTAGGCTTCGGCTACACCTTC. Protein product: CASSIDLLLGFGYTF.

Worth noting for this clone: A read error may produce the germline difference seen at one junction end. The CDR3 DNA follows: TGTGCTAGCAGCCCCTCGCCCTCAGGGGGCGCAGATCGAGGTGAAGCTTTCTTT. Translating it yields CASSPSPSGGADRGEAFF. V and J are TRBV7-7 and TRBJ1-1; 8 positions agree with TRBD1. Germline CDR1 and CDR2: SSHAT and FNYEAQ (reference sequence). The CDR3 contains 18 residues.

The chain combines TRBV7-9 with TRBJ2-1, with TRBD2 matching 15 bases. J lost 16 bases, V lost 5 bases, and 12 bases had no gene match. This CDR3 has 15 amino acids. CDR1 is SEHNR, CDR2 FQNEAQ, per germline (reference sequence). The CDR3 bases are TGTGCCAGCAGCCCTCCGGGACTAGCGGGGGGATTATTCTTCTTC. Translation gives CASSPPGLAGGLFFF.

The V call is TRBV30, the J call TRBJ1-2; D may be TRBD1 (5 bases). V was pared by 2 bases and J by 7 bases, with 14 bases between. The CDR3 extends over 13 amino acids. Per germline, CDR1 GTSNPN and CDR2 SVGIG (reference sequence). The CDR3 is CAWSPPGLGGYTF. The DNA of the CDR3 is TGTGCCTGGAGTCCGCCGGGACTCGGTGGCTACACCTTC.

The chain links TRBV2 to TRBJ2-5, with D perhaps TRBD2 (6 bases). The CDR3 is 14 residues long. V was cut by 6 bases and J by 1 base, with 12 bases left in between. Germline V CDR1 and CDR2: SNHLY, FYNNEI. DNA of the CDR3: TGTGCCAGCAGCGAGGGACTTCTCCAAGAGACCCAGTACTTC. Protein sequence: CASSEGLLQETQYF.

V is TRBV7-2 and J is TRBJ2-2; D is unclear. Germline V CDR1 and CDR2: SGHTA, FQGNSA. The V end lost 6 bases, the J end lost 6 bases, and 5 bases lay between the germline ends. This CDR3 is 11 amino acids long. CDR3 loop: CASRFAGELFF. For the CDR3, the DNA is TGTGCCAGCAGGTTCGCCGGGGAGCTGTTTTTT.

This sequence joins TRBV5-6 and TRBJ2-5; 8 bases are a match to TRBD2. The V segment lost 1 base and the J segment 4 bases; nucleotides outside the gene matches: 12. Germline assignment: CDR1 SGHDT and CDR2 YYEEEE. This CDR3 contains 17 residues. The CDR3 DNA sequence: TGTGCCAGCAGCTTGCCGGGACTAGTGGTTCGTGCAGAGACCCAGTACTTC. It encodes CASSLPGLVVRAETQYF.

This chain uses TRBV9 with TRBJ1-4; D remains ambiguous. The V and J ends lost 0 bases and 7 bases respectively, with 19 bases between them. Germline lookup yields CDR1 SGDLS and CDR2 YYNGEE. The CDR3 runs 17 residues. CDR3 in DNA: TGTGCCAGCAGCGTAGGTTTGGTCCGGTCCCCTAGTGAAAAACTGTTTTTT. It codes for CASSVGLVRSPSEKLFF.

Written as DNA, the CDR3 is TGTGCCAGCAGTACTGGGGGCGGACAGCCCCAGCATTTT. Its translation is CASSTGGGQPQHF. The chain links TRBV2 to TRBJ1-5; a possible D gene is TRBD1 (6 bases). Trimming pared 5 bases from V and 7 bases from J, leaving 12 bases between. CDR1 and CDR2 from the germline V gene are SNHLY and FYNNEI. CDR3 length equals 13 residues.

This chain links TRBV5-1 with TRBJ2-5, with TRBD1 matching over 7 bases. CDR3 length: 14 amino acids. The ends lost 0 bases at V and 12 bases at J; junction bases unmatched: 11. CDR1 and CDR2 from the germline V gene are SGHRS and YFSETQ. The CDR3 sequence is CASSLVRDSYPEYF. The CDR3, as DNA: TGCGCCAGCAGCTTGGTAAGGGACAGCTACCCTGAGTACTTC.

The chain recombines TRBV6-5 with TRBJ2-5, with D perhaps TRBD2 (7 bases). The CDR3 spans 15 residues. Germline V gene data show CDR1 as MNHEY and CDR2 as SVGAGI. The V and J ends lost 6 bases and 5 bases respectively, with 19 bases between them. DNA for the CDR3: TGTGCCAGCAGCCTTGAGAGGGGGGGCCACGAGACCCAGTACTTC. Its protein product is CASSLERGGHETQYF.

The genes are TRBV11-2 and TRBJ2-7; TRBD2 agrees at 15 bases. CDR3 length: 17 residues. Looked up from germline, CDR1 is SGHAT and CDR2 is FQNNGV. Germline trimming cut 4 bases from V and 2 bases from J; bases unmatched to any gene: 6. The CDR3 reads CASSSDGTSGGTYEQYF. CDR3 nucleotides: TGTGCCAGCAGCTCCGACGGGACTAGCGGGGGGACCTACGAGCAGTACTTC.